These 7 T cell receptor beta chains came from one sample sequenced in a study of blood T cells in healthy people across ages (dated by TCRdb to 2013 to 2016). Libraries were built with 5' RACE. The reads were generated on an Illumina HiSeq 2500. A second PCR of roughly 6 to 11 cycles was run with a J-beta primer mix and a sample-barcoded 5' primer. TCRdb ran its own pipeline on the public reads, namely fastp trimming at Q25 and MiXCR clone calling, and kept in-frame beta chains. Rows with one shared CDR3 protein collapse into an entry with the most common genes and DNA. The sample yields 650,000 to 1,000,000 distinct CDR3 sequences; around 36% were counted once. About an eighth of the sample is in the top ten clones. Sequenced sample: blood. The origin of the receptors is a man younger than 35 in good health.

The chain has TRBV28 and TRBJ2-3, with a weak D call TRBD2 (7 bases). Trimming took off 5 bases at V and 8 bases at J, with 17 bases between the two ends. CDR1 is MDHEN, CDR2 SYDVKM, per germline. The CDR3 covers 14 residues. The CDR3 here is CASSGGGSLVTQYF. CDR3 coding DNA: TGTGCCAGCAGTGGGGGCGGGAGCCTAGTTACGCAGTATTTT.

This clonotype was observed many times. The V call is TRBV9, the J call TRBJ1-2; 7 nucleotides align to TRBD1. The V and J ends lost 4 bases and 2 bases, in that order; junction bases with no gene match: 5. There are 14 residues in the CDR3. CDR1 is SGDLS, CDR2 YYNGEE, per germline. The CDR3 DNA is TGTGCCAGCAGCCCCGACAGGGCGAACTATGGCTACACCTTC. It specifies CASSPDRANYGYTF.

The chain recombines TRBV24-1 with TRBJ2-1; 9 bases are a match to TRBD1. J gave up 6 bases and V 5 bases, and 7 bases lay outside the gene matches. Per germline, CDR1 KGHDR and CDR2 SFDVKD. The CDR3 is 15 residues long. The CDR3 spells CATSGGQGMSNEQFF. CDR3 in DNA: TGTGCCACCAGTGGCGGACAGGGGATGAGCAATGAGCAGTTCTTC.

The sample holds a few counts of this clonotype. J is TRBJ2-5 and V is TRBV12-3 or TRBV12-4; the D call may be TRBD1 or TRBD2 (5 bases each). The CDR3 has 13 residues. V lost 1 base and J 4 bases, leaving 7 bases between the germline ends. The CDR3 is CASSLGDVETQYF. CDR3 DNA sequence: TGTGCCAGCAGTTTAGGGGACGTAGAGACCCAGTACTTC.

This clonotype was seen ten or more times. V usage is TRBV29-1 and J usage is TRBJ1-2; D not resolved. The germline V gene encodes CDR1 SQVTM and CDR2 ANQGSEA. Between the trimmed V and J ends, which lost 6 bases and 2 bases, there was a span of 13 bases. This CDR3 has 13 residues. The CDR3 DNA is TGCAGCGTGGACTCGACGGTGAACTATGGCTACACCTTC. Protein sequence: CSVDSTVNYGYTF.

This clonotype was detected only a few times. The rearrangement links TRBV6-5 to TRBJ2-5, with 9 bases that match TRBD1. The V gene end was trimmed by 6 bases and the J gene end by 5 bases; junction bases not matched to a gene: 7. The CDR3 runs to 14 residues. Germline V CDR1 and CDR2: MNHEY, SVGAGI. CDR3 sequence: CASRDRGGGETQYF. DNA for the CDR3: TGTGCCAGCAGAGACAGGGGGGGAGGCGAGACCCAGTACTTC.

In its sample, this clonotype was seen a few times. The chain has TRBV27 and TRBJ2-1; TRBD2 agrees at 9 bases. Per the germline V gene, CDR1 is MNHEY and CDR2 is SMNVEV (reference sequence). V lost 5 bases and J lost 2; bases outside the gene matches: 7. This CDR3 contains 16 residues. The CDR3 nucleotides read TGTGCCAGCAGTCTGACTAGCGGCCTCACCTACAATGAGCAGTTCTTC. Protein sequence: CASSLTSGLTYNEQFF.